This T cell receptor (beta chain) was identified during a study of cytomegalovirus exposure and HLA in healthy donors. 13 Jbeta primers and 60 Vbeta primers were used for the PCR. Some clones are missing from TCRdb's copy, which holds only in-frame ones; the method was immunoSEQ multiplex PCR. The repertoire holds about 190,000 clones, with just under 80% as singletons. Regarding this clone: Its antigen remains unknown.

Study-wide findings and caveats: Being productive about 90% or about 30% of the time was typical of most TCR beta V segments in an earlier analysis.

V lost 5 bases and J lost 0, with 16 bases in between. Germline lookup yields CDR1 SEHNR and CDR2 FQNEAQ (reference sequence). The CDR3 extends over 16 amino acids. The chain carries TRBV7-9 and TRBJ1-1, with D possibly TRBD1 on 5 matching bases. The source of this sequence is a woman aged 30 to 39 in good health and CMV-seropositive. Sequences were obtained from PBMCs. The CDR3 nucleotides read TGTGCCAGCAGCAACCCCGCGGGGCAAATGAACACTGAAGCTTTCTTT. It is translated as CASSNPAGQMNTEAFF.